This entry concerns a single T cell receptor (beta chain). Under the authors' procedure: Quantification of nucleated cells was approximated via reference gene primer amplification. Clones were read by immunoSEQ multiplex PCR, and TCRdb kept only the in-frame ones, dropping some. The V and J calls and the clone size are those of that table, but D and trimming were determined from the DNA. The data show around 180,000 clones, under 90% seen once. This specimen belongs to a study of blood T cell repertoires in COVID-19. On the study more broadly: COVID-19 samples, acute and convalescent, were from the United States, Italy and Spain. T cells, B-cell-depleted T cells, or PBMCs supplied cDNA or gDNA.

The V gene end was trimmed by 5 bases and the J gene end by 10 bases; junction bases not matched to a gene: 10. CDR1 and CDR2 from the germline V gene are PRHDT and FYEKMQ (reference sequence). CDR3 length equals 14 residues. This chain connects TRBV13 to TRBJ2-1; TRBD1 aligns across 8 bases. This receptor was taken from a human donor in a cohort sampled during active COVID-19. Material for sequencing was peripheral blood. CDR3 amino acids: CASSTDREVREQFF. CDR3 nucleotide sequence: TGTGCCAGCAGCACGGACAGGGAAGTAAGGGAGCAGTTCTTC.